Below are 26 T cell receptor beta chains sequenced from a single sample in a study of CXCR3-negative and CXCR3-positive naive CD8 T cells (dated by TCRdb to between 2018 and 2020). Their antigens are not known. The paper's findings and limits, for the study overall: Compared with CXCR3-negative naive cells, CXCR3-positive naive cells had TRB CDR3s with higher hydrophobicity (lower Kidera factor 4), lower energy, and higher strength and volume indices.

The sequencer listed for this sample is NextSeq 550. The Human TCR Profiling Kit (MiLaboratory) was used to make UMI-labeled 5' RACE TRB cDNA libraries. One entry per CDR3 protein sequence results from the TCRdb reprocessing of the reads, with DNA left out. The table for this sample records about 110,000 distinct CDR3 sequences. Approximately 0.37% of the sample comes from the top ten. The specimen sequenced was naive CXCR3+ CD8+ T cells from blood. The cell subset or site label of this sample denotes: CD45RO-CCR7+CD27+CD95- naive CD8+ T cells expressing CXCR3 (TNR3+). These receptors all come from a human donor in good health. Some clones in this sample may be carry-over from other donors' samples.

The chain joins TRBV7-3 to TRBJ2-1; TCRdb reports TRBD2, a call that lacks DNA to check it against. The germline V gene has CDR1 SGHTA and CDR2 FQGTGA. The CDR3 spans 13 residues. This CDR3 reads CASRAGGDNEQFF.

V gene TRBV6-5 combines with J gene TRBJ2-1; the TCRdb call, TRBD1, lacks DNA for checking. The CDR3 sequence is 13 residues long. Germline V gene sequence: CDR1 MNHEY, CDR2 SVGAGI. CDR3 sequence: CASRGTLYNEQFF.

The chain joins TRBV19 to TRBJ2-2; absent DNA, TCRdb's TRBD1 call cannot be checked. The germline gives CDR1 LNHDA, CDR2 SQIVND (reference sequence). The CDR3 is 14 amino acids. CDR3 region: CASSMGTGVGELFF.

V is TRBV9 and J is TRBJ2-1; TCRdb's D call of TRBD1 is untestable without DNA. From germline, CDR1 is SGDLS and CDR2 YYNGEE. The CDR3 covers 15 residues. This CDR3 reads CASSGRDRGLNEQFF.

V is TRBV7-6 and J is TRBJ2-7; as DNA is missing, the TRBD1 call by TCRdb cannot be tested. The germline gives CDR1 SGHVS, CDR2 FNYEAQ. The CDR3 loop spans 14 amino acids. CDR3 residues: CASSETGGYGEQYF.

The rearrangement links TRBV5-1 to TRBJ2-5; TCRdb lists TRBD2, though no DNA is available to test this call. CDR1 SGHRS and CDR2 YFSETQ come from the germline V gene. This CDR3 region has 17 residues. This chain's CDR3 is CASSTPPGGAPEETQYF.

The chain recombines TRBV28 with TRBJ2-7. Germline V gene sequence: CDR1 MDHEN, CDR2 SYDVKM. The CDR3 covers 13 residues. CDR3 residues: CASSIGVRSEQYF.

The rearrangement uses TRBV7-9 and TRBJ1-1. Per germline, CDR1 SEHNR and CDR2 FQNEAQ (reference sequence). This CDR3 is built from 14 residues. CDR3 sequence reads: CASSRLVENTEAFF. The whole variable domain, remainder taken from reference TRBV7-9 and TRBJ1-1, is DTGVSQNPRHKITKRGQNVTFRCDPISEHNRLYWYRQTLGQGPEFLTYFQNEAQLEKSRLLSDRFSAERPKGSFSTLEIQRTEQGDSAMYLCASSRLVENTEAFFGQGTRLTVV.

This chain links TRBV7-8 with TRBJ2-2; TCRdb's assignment of TRBD1 cannot be checked, as there is no DNA. CDR3 length: 14 amino acids. The germline V gene has CDR1 SGHVS and CDR2 FQNEAQ. The CDR3 protein is CASSDRGGIGELFF.

V is TRBV7-3 and J is TRBJ2-3. Germline-derived CDR1 and CDR2 are SGHTA and FQGTGA. The CDR3 covers 15 residues. CDR3 sequence reads: CASSSWGASADTQYF.

The chain employs TRBV6-1 and TRBJ2-1; TCRdb designates TRBD2, a call that cannot be tested without DNA. This CDR3 is built from 13 residues. Germline V gene sequence: CDR1 MNHNS, CDR2 SASEGT. The CDR3 sequence is CASSEKAHGLQFF.

The CDR3 region is CSARDLSGANVLTF. The V gene is TRBV20-1, the J gene TRBJ2-6. Germline loops: CDR1 DFQATT, CDR2 SNEGSKA (reference sequence). This CDR3 comprises 14 residues.

The CDR3: CSAEPGLAGSDTQYF. The chain recombines TRBV29-1 with TRBJ2-3; TCRdb outputs TRBD2, but without DNA this stays unchecked. The V gene's germline CDR1 is SQVTM and CDR2 ANQGSEA. The CDR3 extends over 15 amino acids.

The chain has TRBV4-1 and TRBJ2-5; TCRdb's D call, TRBD2, is unchecked because there is no DNA. The CDR3 sequence is 16 residues long. Germline lookup yields CDR1 MGHRA and CDR2 YSYEKL. The CDR3 loop reads CASSQEWASAQETQYF.

V usage is TRBV2 and J usage is TRBJ2-1; without DNA, the TCRdb call of TRBD2 cannot be checked. Per the germline V gene, CDR1 is SNHLY and CDR2 is FYNNEI. There are 17 residues in the CDR3. This chain's CDR3 is CASSEAPEGTADNEQFF. The variable domain in full, with the rest retrieved from reference TRBV2 and TRBJ2-1, is EPEVTQTPSHQVTQMGQEVILRCVPISNHLYFYWYRQILGQKVEFLVSFYNNEISEKSEIFDDQFSVERPDGSNFTLKIRSTKLEDSAMYFCASSEAPEGTADNEQFFGPGTRLTVL.

J is TRBJ2-7 and V is TRBV28. This CDR3 is 14 amino acids long. The germline CDR1 and CDR2 sequences are MDHEN and SYDVKM. CDR3 region: CASSLLADPYEQYF.

The CDR3 loop reads CASSLGGLAGFVEQFF. This chain joins TRBV5-1 and TRBJ2-1; there is no DNA to check the TCRdb D call of TRBD2. This CDR3 is 16 amino acids long. The germline V gene has CDR1 SGHRS and CDR2 YFSETQ. Supplemented by reference TRBV5-1 and TRBJ2-1, the full variable domain reads KAGVTQTPRYLIKTRGQQVTLSCSPISGHRSVSWYQQTPGQGLQFLFEYFSETQRNKGNFPGRFSGRQFSNSRSEMNVSTLELGDSALYLCASSLGGLAGFVEQFFGPGTRLTVL.

V is TRBV9 and J is TRBJ2-1. The CDR3 runs 15 residues. Germline assignment: CDR1 SGDLS and CDR2 YYNGEE. The chain's CDR3 is CASSPVNTKHNEQFF.

The CDR3 loop reads CATSKTEVYEQYF. This chain links TRBV15 with TRBJ2-7. Germline V gives CDR1 LNHNV, CDR2 YYDKDF (reference sequence). The CDR3 covers 13 residues.

The V and J genes are TRBV6-4 and TRBJ2-1; TCRdb's D call of TRBD2 is untestable without DNA. The CDR3 loop spans 13 amino acids. Looked up from germline, CDR1 is MRHNA and CDR2 is SNTAGT. The CDR3 spells CASGSDGGREQFF.

The rearrangement links TRBV30 to TRBJ1-1; there is no DNA to check the TCRdb D call of TRBD1. The CDR3 spans 13 residues. Germline CDR1 is GTSNPN and CDR2 is SVGIG (reference sequence). The CDR3 here is CAWMEGAGTEAFF.

The genes are TRBV28 and TRBJ2-5. This CDR3 comprises 13 residues. The germline gives CDR1 MDHEN, CDR2 SYDVKM. The CDR3 is CASSSLGRETQYF.

V usage is TRBV7-8 and J usage is TRBJ2-1; TCRdb reports TRBD1, a call that lacks DNA to check it against. This CDR3 spans 13 amino acids. Germline CDR1 is SGHVS and CDR2 is FQNEAQ. CDR3 sequence: CASSPGPNNEQFF.

J is TRBJ2-2 and V is TRBV9; TCRdb selects TRBD1, and the lack of DNA leaves this call unchecked. The CDR3 consists of 14 residues. Germline loops: CDR1 SGDLS, CDR2 YYNGEE. The CDR3 sequence: CASSSAGQTGELFF.

The V gene is TRBV12-3 or TRBV12-4, the J gene TRBJ2-3; TCRdb picks TRBD1, but there is no DNA to check that call. The CDR3 totals 21 residues. The CDR3 here is CASSGRGAENWSGGWLDTQYF.

This rearrangement joins TRBV19 to TRBJ1-1. The CDR3 covers 12 residues. Germline loops: CDR1 LNHDA, CDR2 SQIVND (reference sequence). The CDR3 loop reads CAISTANTEAFF.